This TCR beta chain comes out of a study of breast tumors, draining lymph nodes, adjacent tissues. Findings of the study overall: Tumor and nontumor repertoires were significantly more similar in luminal-like than in basal-like breast cancer. Tumor TCR diversity was below lymph nodes but above nontumor tissue. Data only fit, rather than demonstrated, lymph node origin of most tumor T cells.

Axillary draining lymph nodes of breast cancer patients supplied the node samples. Trimming shortened V by 5 bases and J by 3 bases, and 11 bases separated the two germline ends. The CDR3 is 14 residues long. Germline loops: CDR1 MNHEY, CDR2 SVGEGT. A remark on this clonotype: Its antigen remains unidentified.

TCRdb re-called the multiplex PCR reads through MiXCR, storing one row per CDR3 protein. The sample includes around 130,000 distinct CDR3 sequences, over 20% seen only once; the top ten take 2% to 2.5%. The chain carries TRBV6-2 or TRBV6-3 and TRBJ1-5; unclear D gene. The TCR comes from a female donor with breast cancer. Some clones in this sample may be carry-over from other donors' samples. Sequenced sample: axillary lymph node tissue. DNA for the CDR3: TGTGCCAGCAGTCCCCGGGGTATCAATCAGCCCCAGCATTTT. Translated: CASSPRGINQPQHF.